The 28 T cell receptor beta chains below were found in one sample sequenced in a study of cytomegalovirus exposure and HLA in healthy donors. Vbeta (60) and Jbeta (13) primers were used in the PCR. The data were produced by immunoSEQ multiplex PCR, yet TCRdb's version contains in-frame clones alone and is incomplete. Altogether roughly 59,000 clones are present, almost 70% being singletons, with the ten largest covering about 17%. Source material: PBMCs. The receptor source for this set is a man aged 40-50 years in good health and CMV-seropositive.

V gene TRBV7-2 combines with J gene TRBJ2-7; 8 bases are a match to TRBD2. Germline assignment: CDR1 SGHTA and CDR2 FQGNSA. V shed 1 base, J shed 6 bases, and the junction held 5 bases outside the gene matches. The CDR3 covers 14 residues. The CDR3 region has the DNA TGTGCCAGCAGCTTAGACAGCGGGAGACGCGAGCAGTACTTC. It codes for CASSLDSGRREQYF.

The chain combines TRBV7-2 with TRBJ1-2; D is perhaps TRBD1 (5 bases). This CDR3 contains 13 residues. Trimming stripped 5 bases from V and 4 bases from J, with 11 bases between. Germline CDR1 and CDR2: SGHTA and FQGNSA. CDR3 residues: CASSATVLYGYTF. The DNA of the CDR3 is TGTGCCAGCAGCGCGACAGTGCTCTATGGCTACACCTTC.

This clone was detected only once. This chain links TRBV6-6 with TRBJ2-5; the match to TRBD2 covers 15 bases. V gave up 5 bases and J gave up 4 bases; unmatched junction bases: 5. The CDR3 covers 16 residues. Per the germline V gene, CDR1 is MNHNY and CDR2 is SVGAGI (reference sequence). CDR3 in DNA: TGTGCCAGCAGTACTGGACTAGCGGGAGGGGGAGAGACCCAGTACTTC. Amino acid sequence: CASSTGLAGGGETQYF.

This clone was picked up one time. The chain employs TRBV5-5 and TRBJ2-3; TRBD2 matches at 10 bases. Germline trimming cut 4 bases from V and 4 bases from J; bases unmatched to any gene: 15. From germline, CDR1 is SGHKS and CDR2 YYEKEE (reference sequence). The CDR3 spans 18 residues. The CDR3 sequence: CASSRKLSGGTIPDTQYF. The CDR3 nucleotides read TGTGCCAGCAGCCGGAAACTTAGCGGGGGGACCATCCCAGATACGCAGTATTTT.

For this clone: The sample contains more than one DNA sequence encoding this CDR3. This chain links TRBV29-1 with TRBJ2-7; the D gene is possibly TRBD2 (5 bases). V was trimmed by 3 bases and J by 2 bases, leaving 14 bases between them. The CDR3 runs to 14 residues. Germline values: CDR1 SQVTM, CDR2 ANQGSEA. For the CDR3, the DNA is TGCAGCGTTGAGAAGGAGGAGGCGGCCTACGAGCAGTACTTC. Protein sequence: CSVEKEEAAYEQYF.

The chain is built from TRBV5-4 and TRBJ2-2, with 10 bases that match TRBD1. Per germline, CDR1 SGHNT and CDR2 YYREEE (reference sequence). The CDR3 has 14 residues. V lost 7 bases and J lost 6; bases outside the gene matches: 6. The CDR3 bases are TGTGCCAGCCGGGACAGGGGATCCTCCGGGGAGCTGTTTTTT. Amino acids: CASRDRGSSGELFF. The full variable domain, rest sourced from reference TRBV5-4 and TRBJ2-2, is ETGVTQSPTHLIKTRGQQVTLRCSSQSGHNTVSWYQQALGQGPQFIFQYYREEENGRGNFPPRFSGLQFPNYSSELNVNALELDDSALYLCASRDRGSSGELFFGEGSRLTVL.

This clone is a singleton in its sample. This chain uses TRBV5-1 with TRBJ2-1; TRBD2 aligns across 10 bases. In germline, CDR1 is SGHRS, CDR2 YFSETQ. CDR3 length: 16 residues. V gave up 4 bases and J gave up 7 bases; unmatched junction bases: 11. The DNA of the CDR3 is TGCGCCAGCAGCATCGAGCGGGGGGGTAGTAATAATGAGCAGTTCTTC. This encodes CASSIERGGSNNEQFF.

The genes are TRBV7-9 and TRBJ1-4; 11 bases are shared with TRBD1. Germline V CDR1 and CDR2: SEHNR, FQNEAQ (reference sequence). The trim removed 5 bases at V and 7 bases at J, leaving 9 bases unmatched. The CDR3 consists of 16 residues. In DNA, the CDR3 is TGTGCCAGCAGCGCAAGCTCCGGGACAGGGGGTGAAAAACTGTTTTTT. Protein sequence: CASSASSGTGGEKLFF. Full variable domain (missing parts from reference TRBV7-9 and TRBJ1-4): DTGVSQNPRHKITKRGQNVTFRCDPISEHNRLYWYRQTLGQGPEFLTYFQNEAQLEKSRLLSDRFSAERPKGSFSTLEIQRTEQGDSAMYLCASSASSGTGGEKLFFGSGTQLSVL.

This rearrangement joins TRBV20-1 to TRBJ2-1, with D hard to call. The V and J ends lost 5 bases and 8 bases respectively, with 10 bases between them. CDR1 and CDR2 (germline): DFQATT, SNEGSKA (reference sequence). This CDR3 region has 11 residues. The CDR3 coding sequence is TGCAGTGCTGATATACTGGATGAGCAGTTCTTC. Translation gives CSADILDEQFF.

Note on this clone: A junction end diverges from the germline sequence, so it may reflect a read error. V and J are TRBV7-9 and TRBJ2-1, with no clear D. CDR1 and CDR2 (germline): SEHNR, FQNEAQ (reference sequence). CDR3 length: 15 amino acids. The CDR3 loop reads CSSSLGASSYNEQFF. Here the CDR3 DNA reads TGTTCCAGCAGCTTAGGAGCTAGCTCCTACAATGAGCAGTTCTTC.

This clone was seen just once. This sequence joins TRBV18 and TRBJ2-1; 10 bases are shared with TRBD2. After removal of 10 bases from V and 0 bases from J, the junction contained 12 bases not matched to a gene. Germline V lookup: CDR1 KGHSH, CDR2 LQKENI. The CDR3 covers 17 residues. CDR3 residues: CATKSGLALSSYNEQFF. DNA for the CDR3: TGTGCCACTAAATCGGGACTAGCGTTGAGCTCCTACAATGAGCAGTTCTTC.

The sample holds one count of this clone. The chain carries TRBV11-3 and TRBJ2-7, with a weak D call TRBD1 (5 bases). Germline V gene lookup returns CDR1 SGHNT and CDR2 YENEEA. V gave up 5 bases and J gave up 7 bases, with 15 bases separating them. The CDR3 length is 13 residues. CDR3 nucleotides: TGTGCCAGCAGCCCCCAAATTGGGGCGGAGCAGTACTTC. It encodes CASSPQIGAEQYF.

This clone was seen more than once but under ten times. This sequence joins TRBV5-1 and TRBJ2-1; TRBD2 matches 8 bases. In germline, CDR1 is SGHRS, CDR2 YFSETQ. The CDR3 totals 13 residues. J gave up 8 bases and V 7 bases, and 8 bases lay outside the gene matches. Written as DNA, the CDR3 is TGCGCCAGCGCTCAACGGGAGGGGGATGAGCAGTTCTTC. Its protein product is CASAQREGDEQFF.

The sample holds a few counts of this clone. The V call is TRBV7-2, the J call TRBJ1-5, with TRBD1 as a possible D gene (6 bases). V was pared by 4 bases and J by 6 bases, with 13 bases between. The CDR3 consists of 14 residues. Germline-derived CDR1 and CDR2 are SGHTA and FQGNSA. CDR3 DNA sequence: TGTGCCAGCAGCTCCCAGGGGTTCGGTCAGCCCCAGCATTTT. It is translated as CASSSQGFGQPQHF.

In its sample, this clone was seen a few times. Other nucleotide sequences in the sample specify the same CDR3. This rearrangement joins TRBV11-2 to TRBJ2-1; 10 bases match TRBD2. The trim removed 5 bases at V and 3 bases at J, leaving 4 bases unmatched. The germline gives CDR1 SGHAT, CDR2 FQNNGV. The CDR3 totals 15 residues. CDR3 DNA sequence: TGTGCCAGCAGCCAAGGACTAGCGGACTACAATGAGCAGTTCTTC. Translated, it gives CASSQGLADYNEQFF.

V and J are TRBV4-1 and TRBJ2-3; 12 bases fit TRBD2. The CDR3 consists of 20 residues. V gave up 1 base and J gave up 0 bases; unmatched junction bases: 11. The germline CDR1 and CDR2 sequences are MGHRA and YSYEKL. DNA of the CDR3: TGCGCCAGCAGCCAAGCCCCTAGCGGGGGGGCCAGTTTGAGCACAGATACGCAGTATTTT. Its translation is CASSQAPSGGASLSTDTQYF.

This clone was detected once. The J gene is TRBJ2-2, the V gene TRBV7-9, with TRBD1 matching over 7 bases. The germline V gene encodes CDR1 SEHNR and CDR2 FQNEAQ (reference sequence). With V trimmed by 3 bases and J by 6 bases, 4 bases remained unmatched. CDR3 length equals 14 residues. Here the CDR3 reads CASSLDDRAGELFF. In DNA, the CDR3 is TGTGCCAGCAGCTTGGATGACAGGGCCGGGGAGCTGTTTTTT.

The V and J genes are TRBV6-4 and TRBJ1-1; 9 positions agree with TRBD1. Germline trimming cut 7 bases from V and 0 bases from J; bases unmatched to any gene: 9. Germline V gene lookup returns CDR1 MRHNA and CDR2 SNTAGT. The CDR3 is made up of 16 amino acids. The CDR3, as DNA: TGTGCCAGCATGGACAGGGGTTTCTGGATGAACACTGAAGCTTTCTTT. Its translation: CASMDRGFWMNTEAFF.

CDR3 in DNA: TGTGCCAGCAGCCTGAGGGCGGAGGCGGGAGGCTACACCTTC. Protein sequence: CASSLRAEAGGYTF. The chain uses TRBV14 and TRBJ1-2; no clear D gene. V lost 4 bases to trimming and J lost 8 bases, with 17 bases between them. This CDR3 has 14 amino acids. Germline CDR1 is SGHDN and CDR2 is FVKESK.

This chain joins TRBV5-6 and TRBJ2-4; D is possibly TRBD1 (6 bases). V lost 0 bases, J lost 8 bases, and 15 bases lay in between. Germline-derived CDR1 and CDR2 are SGHDT and YYEEEE. The CDR3 sequence is 15 residues long. CDR3 region: CASSLADARGYIQYF. CDR3 nucleotide sequence: TGTGCCAGCAGCTTGGCGGACGCTAGGGGGTACATTCAGTACTTC.

The chain combines TRBV6-6 with TRBJ2-1; possible D gene TRBD2, 7 bases. Trimming removed 5 bases from V and 7 bases from J, with 18 bases in between. Germline V gene sequence: CDR1 MNHNY, CDR2 SVGAGI (reference sequence). The CDR3 totals 15 residues. The CDR3 region has the DNA TGTGCCAGCAGTGAGGGGGGGGCCGTTTTGAATGAGCAGTTCTTC. The encoded protein is CASSEGGAVLNEQFF.

This clone was recorded a few times. V usage is TRBV7-3 and J usage is TRBJ2-6; D possibly corresponds to TRBD2 (5 bases). Germline assignment: CDR1 SGHTA and CDR2 FQGTGA. The CDR3 runs 15 residues. V lost 1 base and J 2 bases, leaving 6 bases between the germline ends. The CDR3 protein is CASSLIGAGANVLTF. The CDR3 DNA reads TGTGCCAGCAGCTTAATCGGGGCTGGGGCCAACGTCCTGACTTTC. The full variable domain, with the rest looked up from reference TRBV7-3 and TRBJ2-6, is GAGVSQTPSNKVTEKGKYVELRCDPISGHTALYWYRQSLGQGPEFLIYFQGTGAADDSGLPNDRFFAVRPEGSVSTLKIQRTERGDSAVYLCASSLIGAGANVLTFGAGSRLTVL.

This clone has more than one count but fewer than ten. V usage is TRBV4-2 and J usage is TRBJ1-5; TRBD1 matches 8 bases. The CDR3 has 16 amino acids. The germline V gene encodes CDR1 LGHNA and CDR2 YNFKEQ. V lost 1 base and J lost 6; bases outside the gene matches: 8. The CDR3, as DNA: TGTGCCAGCAGCCAAGGGGGGCAGGGGGCATTTCAGCCCCAGCATTTT. It specifies CASSQGGQGAFQPQHF.

The chain has TRBV6-1 and TRBJ1-4; the D gene is possibly TRBD1 (5 bases). Trimming removed 0 bases at V and 5 bases at J, with 13 bases between. Germline CDR1 is MNHNS and CDR2 is SASEGT. The CDR3 covers 16 residues. CDR3 sequence (DNA): TGTGCCAGCAGTGAAGCTTGGGGCGCGGAAAATGAAAAACTGTTTTTT. This gives the protein CASSEAWGAENEKLFF.

This clone has more than one count but fewer than ten. V usage is TRBV2 and J usage is TRBJ2-2; TRBD2 might be the D (5 bases). Germline V lookup: CDR1 SNHLY, CDR2 FYNNEI. CDR3 length: 13 residues. The V and J ends lost 4 bases and 7 bases respectively, with 10 bases between them. CDR3 amino acids: CASSAGVVGELFF. CDR3 bases: TGTGCCAGCAGTGCCGGGGTGGTCGGGGAGCTGTTTTTT. Full variable domain (remainder filled in from reference TRBV2 and TRBJ2-2): EPEVTQTPSHQVTQMGQEVILRCVPISNHLYFYWYRQILGQKVEFLVSFYNNEISEKSEIFDDQFSVERPDGSNFTLKIRSTKLEDSAMYFCASSAGVVGELFFGEGSRLTVL.

This clone came up a few times. The chain recombines TRBV5-4 with TRBJ2-3; D gene uncertain. With 4 bases removed from V and 3 bases from J, the gap between germline ends came to 15 bases. This CDR3 comprises 15 residues. CDR1 and CDR2 (germline): SGHNT, YYREEE (reference sequence). The CDR3 DNA is TGTGCCAGCAGCACCCGGCAAGAGAGGACAGATACGCAGTATTTT. Its protein product is CASSTRQERTDTQYF.

The chain carries TRBV2 and TRBJ2-3, with D possibly being TRBD2 (5 bases). The germline CDR1 and CDR2 sequences are SNHLY and FYNNEI. This CDR3 contains 15 residues. Between the trimmed V and J ends, which lost 6 bases and 7 bases, there was a span of 20 bases. As DNA, the CDR3 is TGTGCCAGCAGGGCTACCCAGAGGGAGTGGAATACGCAGTATTTT. It encodes CASRATQREWNTQYF.

The chain carries TRBV4-1 and TRBJ2-5; 7 positions agree with TRBD2. The CDR3 length is 17 residues. Germline V lookup: CDR1 MGHRA, CDR2 YSYEKL. Trimming took 4 bases from V and 4 from J; bases not matched to a gene: 15. Here the CDR3 DNA reads TGCGCCAGCAGCCCCTTATATGGGGAGGGTACAGGAGAGACCCAGTACTTC. Protein sequence: CASSPLYGEGTGETQYF.